The clone carrying this TCR beta chain appeared a few times. This sample was taken from a study of T-cell memory formation after mild COVID-19. TCRdb reprocessed the 5' RACE reads via MiXCR and lists one record per CDR3 protein. The data contain about 150,000 distinct CDR3 sequences, under 30% of them singletons. V shed 0 bases and J shed 0 bases, with 12 bases lying between them. The germline V gene has CDR1 SGHVS and CDR2 FNYEAQ. CDR3 size: 17 residues. This receptor was taken from an adult woman who had mild COVID-19 (a few samples of this study predate the infection). Cell type and time point are not known. The chain is built from TRBV7-6 and TRBJ2-1; either TRBD1 or TRBD2 may fit D (5 bases each). The sequencing sample was made of PBMCs or a T cell subset sorted from them (not recorded which). CDR3 sequence (DNA): TGTGCCAGCAGCTTAGCTTCCGGGACGAACTCCTACAATGAGCAGTTCTTC. Its protein product is CASSLASGTNSYNEQFF.